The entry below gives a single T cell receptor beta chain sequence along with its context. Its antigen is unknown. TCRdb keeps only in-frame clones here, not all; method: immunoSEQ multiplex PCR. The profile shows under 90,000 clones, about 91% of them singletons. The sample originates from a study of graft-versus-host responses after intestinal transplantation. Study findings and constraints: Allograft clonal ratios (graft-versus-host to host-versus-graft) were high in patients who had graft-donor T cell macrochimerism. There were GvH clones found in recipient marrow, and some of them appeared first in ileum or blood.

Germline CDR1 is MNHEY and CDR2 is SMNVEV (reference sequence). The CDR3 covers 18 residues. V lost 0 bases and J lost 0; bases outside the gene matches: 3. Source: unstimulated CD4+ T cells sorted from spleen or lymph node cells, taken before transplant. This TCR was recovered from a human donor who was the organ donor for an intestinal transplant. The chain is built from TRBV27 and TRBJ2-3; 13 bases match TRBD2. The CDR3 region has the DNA TGTGCCAGCAGTTTATCGGGACTAGCGGGAACTAGCACAGATACGCAGTATTTT. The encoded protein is CASSLSGLAGTSTDTQYF.